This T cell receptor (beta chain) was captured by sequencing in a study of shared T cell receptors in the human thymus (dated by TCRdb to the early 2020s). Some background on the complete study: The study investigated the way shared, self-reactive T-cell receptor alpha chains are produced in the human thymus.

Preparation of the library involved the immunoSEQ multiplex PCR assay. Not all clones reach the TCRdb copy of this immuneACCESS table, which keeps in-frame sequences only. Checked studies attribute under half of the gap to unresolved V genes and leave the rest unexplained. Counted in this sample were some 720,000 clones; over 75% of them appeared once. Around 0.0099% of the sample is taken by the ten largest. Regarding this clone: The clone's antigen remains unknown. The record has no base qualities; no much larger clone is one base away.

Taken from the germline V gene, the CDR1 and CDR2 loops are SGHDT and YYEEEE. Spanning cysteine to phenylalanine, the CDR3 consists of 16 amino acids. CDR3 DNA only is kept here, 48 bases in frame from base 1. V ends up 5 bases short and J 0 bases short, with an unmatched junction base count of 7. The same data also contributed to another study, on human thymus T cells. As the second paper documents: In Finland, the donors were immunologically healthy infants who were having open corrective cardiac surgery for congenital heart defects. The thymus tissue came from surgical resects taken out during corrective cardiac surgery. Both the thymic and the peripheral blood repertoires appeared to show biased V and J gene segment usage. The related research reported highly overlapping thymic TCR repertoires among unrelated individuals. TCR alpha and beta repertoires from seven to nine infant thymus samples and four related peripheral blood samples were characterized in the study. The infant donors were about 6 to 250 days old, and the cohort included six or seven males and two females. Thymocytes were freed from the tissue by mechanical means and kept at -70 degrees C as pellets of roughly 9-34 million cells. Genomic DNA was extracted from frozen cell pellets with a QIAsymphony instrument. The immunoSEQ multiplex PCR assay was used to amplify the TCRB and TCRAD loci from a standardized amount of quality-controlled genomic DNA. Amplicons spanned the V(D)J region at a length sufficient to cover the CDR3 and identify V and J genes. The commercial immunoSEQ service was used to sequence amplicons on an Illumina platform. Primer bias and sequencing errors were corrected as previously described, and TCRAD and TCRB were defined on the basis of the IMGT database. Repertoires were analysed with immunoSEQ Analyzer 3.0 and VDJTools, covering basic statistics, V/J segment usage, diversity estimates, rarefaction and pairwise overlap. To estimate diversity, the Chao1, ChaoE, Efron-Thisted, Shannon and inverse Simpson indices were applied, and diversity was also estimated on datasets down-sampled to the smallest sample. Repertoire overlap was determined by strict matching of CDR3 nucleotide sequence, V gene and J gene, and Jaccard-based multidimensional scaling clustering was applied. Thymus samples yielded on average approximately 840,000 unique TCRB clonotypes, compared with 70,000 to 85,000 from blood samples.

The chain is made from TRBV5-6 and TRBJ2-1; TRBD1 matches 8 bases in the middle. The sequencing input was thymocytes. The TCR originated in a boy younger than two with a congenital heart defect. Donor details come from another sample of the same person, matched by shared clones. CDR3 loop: CASSSGDRSSYNEQFF. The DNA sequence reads TGTGCCAGCAGTTCCGGGGACAGGAGCTCCTACAATGAGCAGTTCTTC.